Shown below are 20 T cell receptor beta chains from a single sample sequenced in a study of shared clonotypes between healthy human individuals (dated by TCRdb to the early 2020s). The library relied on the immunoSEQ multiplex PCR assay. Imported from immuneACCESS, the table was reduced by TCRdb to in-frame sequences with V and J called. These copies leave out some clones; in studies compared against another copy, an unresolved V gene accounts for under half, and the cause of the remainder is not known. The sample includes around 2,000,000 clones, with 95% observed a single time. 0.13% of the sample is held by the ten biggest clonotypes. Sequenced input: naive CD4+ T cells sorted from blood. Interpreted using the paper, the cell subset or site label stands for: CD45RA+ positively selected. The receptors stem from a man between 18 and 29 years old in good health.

The CDR3, as DNA: TGTGCCAGCACCGACGGGGAGGGGGCTGGTGGCTACACCTTC. Residues: CASTDGEGAGGYTF. The chain links TRBV6-5 to TRBJ1-2, with 7 bases aligning to TRBD1. V trimming: 7 bases; J trimming: 7 bases; junction bases outside the gene matches: 12. The CDR3 contains 14 residues. Germline CDR1 and CDR2: MNHEY and SVGAGI.

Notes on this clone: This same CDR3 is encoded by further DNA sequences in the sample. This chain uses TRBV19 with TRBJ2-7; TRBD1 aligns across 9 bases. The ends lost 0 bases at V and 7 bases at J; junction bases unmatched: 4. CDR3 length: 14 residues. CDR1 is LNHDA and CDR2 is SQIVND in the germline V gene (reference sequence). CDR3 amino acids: CASSIEQGAGEQYF. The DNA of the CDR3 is TGTGCCAGTAGTATAGAACAGGGGGCAGGGGAGCAGTACTTC.

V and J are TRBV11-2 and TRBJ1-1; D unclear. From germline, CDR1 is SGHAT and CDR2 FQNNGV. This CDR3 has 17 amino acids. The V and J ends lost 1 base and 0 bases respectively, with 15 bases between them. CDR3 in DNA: TGTGCCAGCAGCTTAGGAAGAGGGTGGACCATGAACACTGAAGCTTTCTTT. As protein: CASSLGRGWTMNTEAFF.

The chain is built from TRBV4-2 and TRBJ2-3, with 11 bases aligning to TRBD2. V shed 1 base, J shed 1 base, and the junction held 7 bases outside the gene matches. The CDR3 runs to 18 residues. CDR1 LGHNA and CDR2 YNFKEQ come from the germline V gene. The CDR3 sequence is CASSQVLAGGFGTDTQYF. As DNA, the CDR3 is TGTGCCAGCAGCCAAGTTCTAGCGGGGGGCTTTGGCACAGATACGCAGTATTTT.

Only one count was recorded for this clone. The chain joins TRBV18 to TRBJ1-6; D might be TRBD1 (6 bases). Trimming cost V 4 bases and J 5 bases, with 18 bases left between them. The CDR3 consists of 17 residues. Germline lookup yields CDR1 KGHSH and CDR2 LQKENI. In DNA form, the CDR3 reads TGTGCCAGCTCACGCAACTCGGGGGGGGCAGATAATTCACCCCTCCACTTT. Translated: CASSRNSGGADNSPLHF.

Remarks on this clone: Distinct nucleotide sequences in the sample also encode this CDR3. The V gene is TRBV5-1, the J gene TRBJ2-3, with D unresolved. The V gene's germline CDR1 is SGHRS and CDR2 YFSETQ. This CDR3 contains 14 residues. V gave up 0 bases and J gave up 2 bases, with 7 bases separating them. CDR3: CASSLGDFTDTQYF. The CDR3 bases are TGCGCCAGCAGCTTGGGTGACTTCACAGATACGCAGTATTTT.

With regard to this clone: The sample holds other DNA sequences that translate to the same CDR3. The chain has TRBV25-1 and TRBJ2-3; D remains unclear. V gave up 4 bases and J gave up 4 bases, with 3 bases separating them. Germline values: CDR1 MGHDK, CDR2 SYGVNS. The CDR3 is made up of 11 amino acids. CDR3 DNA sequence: TGTGCCAGCAGTGTGGCAGATACGCAGTATTTT. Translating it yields CASSVADTQYF.

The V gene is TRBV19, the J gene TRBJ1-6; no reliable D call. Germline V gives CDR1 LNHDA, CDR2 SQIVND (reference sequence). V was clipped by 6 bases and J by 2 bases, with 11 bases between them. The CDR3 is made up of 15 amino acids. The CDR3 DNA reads TGTGCCAGTAGCGCCCCACAGACCTATAATTCACCCCTCCACTTT. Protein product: CASSAPQTYNSPLHF.

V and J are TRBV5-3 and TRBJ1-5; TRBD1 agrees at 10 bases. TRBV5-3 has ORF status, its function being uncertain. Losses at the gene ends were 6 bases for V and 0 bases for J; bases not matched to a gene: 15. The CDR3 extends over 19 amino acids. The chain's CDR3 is CARTYTTGTGDNSNQPQHF. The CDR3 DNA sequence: TGTGCCAGAACCTACACGACCGGGACAGGGGACAATAGCAATCAGCCCCAGCATTTT.

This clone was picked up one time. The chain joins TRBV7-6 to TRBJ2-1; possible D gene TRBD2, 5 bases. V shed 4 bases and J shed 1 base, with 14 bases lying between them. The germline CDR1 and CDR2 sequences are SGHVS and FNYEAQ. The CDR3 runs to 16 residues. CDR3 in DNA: TGTGCCAGCAGCTCATGGCCCAGAGGGTCCTACAATGAGCAGTTCTTC. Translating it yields CASSSWPRGSYNEQFF.

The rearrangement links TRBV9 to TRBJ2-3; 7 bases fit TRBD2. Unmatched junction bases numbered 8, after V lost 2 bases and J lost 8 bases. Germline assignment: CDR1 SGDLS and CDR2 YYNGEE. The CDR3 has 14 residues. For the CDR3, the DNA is TGTGCCAGCAGCGTCGGCGGGAGCGTTGTTACGCAGTATTTT. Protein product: CASSVGGSVVTQYF. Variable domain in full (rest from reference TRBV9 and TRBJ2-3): DSGVTQTPKHLITATGQRVTLRCSPRSGDLSVYWYQQSLDQGLQFLIQYYNGEERAKGNILERFSAQQFPDLHSELNLSSLELGDSALYFCASSVGGSVVTQYFGPGTRLTVL.

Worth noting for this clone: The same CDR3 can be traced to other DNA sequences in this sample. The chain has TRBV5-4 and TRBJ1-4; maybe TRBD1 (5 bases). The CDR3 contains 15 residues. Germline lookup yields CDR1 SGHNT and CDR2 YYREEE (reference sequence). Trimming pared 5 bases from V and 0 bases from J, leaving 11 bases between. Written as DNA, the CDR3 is TGTGCCAGCAGTTCAACGGGGGCAACTAATGAAAAACTGTTTTTT. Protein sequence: CASSSTGATNEKLFF. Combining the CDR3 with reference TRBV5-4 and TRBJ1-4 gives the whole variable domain ETGVTQSPTHLIKTRGQQVTLRCSSQSGHNTVSWYQQALGQGPQFIFQYYREEENGRGNFPPRFSGLQFPNYSSELNVNALELDDSALYLCASSSTGATNEKLFFGSGTQLSVL.

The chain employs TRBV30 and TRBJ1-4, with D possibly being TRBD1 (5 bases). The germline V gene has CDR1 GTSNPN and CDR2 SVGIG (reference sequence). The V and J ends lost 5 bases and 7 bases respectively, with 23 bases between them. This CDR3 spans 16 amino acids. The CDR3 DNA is TGTGCCTGGTCCTTGTTGGCGGGGGAAAAAGGTGAAAAACTGTTTTTT. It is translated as CAWSLLAGEKGEKLFF. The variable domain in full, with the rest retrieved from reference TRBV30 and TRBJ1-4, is SQTIHQWPATLVQPVGSPLSLECTVEGTSNPNLYWYRQAAGRGLQLLFYSVGIGQISSEVPQNLSASRPQDRQFILSSKKLLLSDSGFYLCAWSLLAGEKGEKLFFGSGTQLSVL.

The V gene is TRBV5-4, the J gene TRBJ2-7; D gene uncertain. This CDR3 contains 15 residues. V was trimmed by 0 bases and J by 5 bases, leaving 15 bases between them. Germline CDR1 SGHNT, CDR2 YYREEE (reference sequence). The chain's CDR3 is CASSLDARPSDEQYF. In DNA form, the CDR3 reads TGTGCCAGCAGCTTGGATGCTAGGCCTTCCGACGAGCAGTACTTC.

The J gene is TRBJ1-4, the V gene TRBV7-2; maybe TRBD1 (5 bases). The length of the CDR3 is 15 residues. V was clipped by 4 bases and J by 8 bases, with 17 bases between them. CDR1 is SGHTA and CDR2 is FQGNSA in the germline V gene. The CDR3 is CASSYTGQIGEKLFF. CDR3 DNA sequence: TGTGCCAGCAGCTATACGGGGCAAATTGGGGAAAAACTGTTTTTT.

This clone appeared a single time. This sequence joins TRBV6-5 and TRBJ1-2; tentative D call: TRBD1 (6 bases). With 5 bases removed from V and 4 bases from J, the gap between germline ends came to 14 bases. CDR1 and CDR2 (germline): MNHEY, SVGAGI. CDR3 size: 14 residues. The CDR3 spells CASSALRTAYGYTF. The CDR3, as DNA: TGTGCCAGCAGTGCCCTTCGGACAGCCTATGGCTACACCTTC.

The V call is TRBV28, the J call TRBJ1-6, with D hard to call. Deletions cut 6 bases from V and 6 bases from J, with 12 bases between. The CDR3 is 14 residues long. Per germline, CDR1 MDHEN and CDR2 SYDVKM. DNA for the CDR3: TGTGCCAGCAGCCCCCCCGAGGGTAATTCACCCCTCCACTTT. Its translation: CASSPPEGNSPLHF.

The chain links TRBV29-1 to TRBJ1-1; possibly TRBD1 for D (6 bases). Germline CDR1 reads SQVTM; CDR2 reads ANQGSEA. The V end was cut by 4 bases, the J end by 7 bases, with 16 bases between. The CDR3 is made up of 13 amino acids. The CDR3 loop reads CSVVQQGMGEAFF. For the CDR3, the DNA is TGCAGCGTTGTACAACAGGGTATGGGTGAAGCTTTCTTT.

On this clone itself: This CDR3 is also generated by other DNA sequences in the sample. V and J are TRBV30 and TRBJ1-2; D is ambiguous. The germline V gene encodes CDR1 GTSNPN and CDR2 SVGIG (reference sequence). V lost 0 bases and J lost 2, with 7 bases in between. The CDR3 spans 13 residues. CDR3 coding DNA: TGTGCCTGGAGTGTAGGCGCGAACTATGGCTACACCTTC. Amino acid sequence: CAWSVGANYGYTF.

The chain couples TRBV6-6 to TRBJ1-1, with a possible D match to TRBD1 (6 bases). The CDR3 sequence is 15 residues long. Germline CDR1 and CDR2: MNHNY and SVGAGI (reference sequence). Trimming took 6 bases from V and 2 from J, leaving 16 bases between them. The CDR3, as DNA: TGTGCCAGCAGGCGAAGACAGGAACTAAACACTGAAGCTTTCTTT. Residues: CASRRRQELNTEAFF.